What follows are 12 T cell receptor beta chains derived from one specimen sequenced in a study of T-cell memory formation after mild COVID-19. TCRdb reprocessed the 5' RACE reads with MiXCR, giving one entry per CDR3 protein. Among a few hundred thousand distinct CDR3 sequences listed, roughly 22% were seen once. The specimen sequenced was PBMCs or a T cell subset sorted from them (not recorded which). The receptors here all came from an adult woman who had mild COVID-19 (a few samples of this study predate the infection). Cell type and time point are not known.

This clonotype was detected a few times. This chain links TRBV18 with TRBJ1-4; D call uncertain. CDR1 KGHSH and CDR2 LQKENI come from the germline V gene. Trimming took 4 bases from V and 10 from J, leaving 13 bases between them. The CDR3 contains 13 residues. Here the CDR3 DNA reads TGTGCCAGCTCACGCGGCGCATCGGTAAAACTGTTTTTT. It yields the protein CASSRGASVKLFF.

In this sample, this clonotype turned up a few times. The rearrangement links TRBV6-2 or TRBV6-3 to TRBJ2-7; D ambiguous. V was pared by 0 bases and J by 3 bases, with 12 bases between. Germline loops: CDR1 MNHEY, CDR2 SVGEGT. The CDR3 has 15 amino acids. The CDR3 DNA follows: TGTGCCAGCAGTTACTCTTCCGGGTCTTTCTACGAGCAGTACTTC. Amino acids: CASSYSSGSFYEQYF.

This clonotype showed up just a few times. The genes are TRBV20-1 and TRBJ2-5; maybe TRBD2 (5 bases). V lost 4 bases and J 7 bases, leaving 13 bases between the germline ends. Germline-derived CDR1 and CDR2 are DFQATT and SNEGSKA (reference sequence). The CDR3 loop spans 12 amino acids. CDR3 amino acids: CSATRGEATQYF. In nucleotides, the CDR3 is TGCAGTGCTACCCGGGGTGAGGCGACCCAGTACTTC.

This clonotype was seen more than once but under ten times. The chain links TRBV7-9 to TRBJ2-5, with D possibly matching TRBD2 (5 bases). The germline CDR1 and CDR2 sequences are SEHNR and FQNEAQ (reference sequence). The CDR3 contains 14 residues. V was pared by 5 bases and J by 2 bases, with 12 bases between. In DNA form, the CDR3 reads TGTGCCAGCAGCCTCGGAAGGGAGCAAGAGACCCAGTACTTC. Protein sequence: CASSLGREQETQYF.

This clonotype has only a few counts. The rearrangement links TRBV6-2 or TRBV6-3 to TRBJ2-1; TRBD1 matches 7 bases. The CDR3 runs 17 residues. Germline CDR1 MNHEY, CDR2 SVGEGT. The V segment lost 0 bases and the J segment 0 bases; nucleotides outside the gene matches: 5. For the CDR3, the DNA is TGTGCCAGCAGTTACTCGACGGCAGGGGGCTCCTACAATGAGCAGTTCTTC. Its translation is CASSYSTAGGSYNEQFF.

As to this clonotype: Germline and junction disagree at one end, which may indicate a read error. The chain employs TRBV6-4 and TRBJ1-2; the D gene is possibly TRBD1 (5 bases). Looked up from germline, CDR1 is MRHNA and CDR2 is SNTAGT. This CDR3 has 16 residues. The CDR3 DNA sequence: TGTGACAGCAGGAAAGACAGTTCGGGGTGGCCCTATGGCTACACCTTC. This encodes CDSRKDSSGWPYGYTF.

The chain recombines TRBV2 with TRBJ1-1; D not resolved. The CDR3 is 12 residues long. Trimming shortened V by 6 bases and J by 3 bases, and 8 bases separated the two germline ends. Germline lookup yields CDR1 SNHLY and CDR2 FYNNEI. In DNA form, the CDR3 reads TGTGCCAGCAGGAGGCGGGACACTGAAGCTTTCTTT. This encodes CASRRRDTEAFF.

V is TRBV2 and J is TRBJ1-1; D possibly corresponds to TRBD1 (6 bases). Germline CDR1 is SNHLY and CDR2 is FYNNEI. V dropped 6 bases and J dropped 1 base, with 15 bases sitting between them. This CDR3 spans 15 amino acids. CDR3 loop: CASRYSGTPNTEAFF. Here the CDR3 DNA reads TGTGCCAGCAGATACTCCGGGACACCGAACACTGAAGCTTTCTTT.

The table lists this clonotype with a few counts. The genes are TRBV7-9 and TRBJ2-2, with unresolved D. Trimming left V 1 base short and J 7 bases short, with 7 bases between. The CDR3 totals 13 residues. CDR1 and CDR2 (germline): SEHNR, FQNEAQ (reference sequence). DNA for the CDR3: TGTGCCAGCAGCTTAGGAACTGGCGGGGAGCTGTTTTTT. Translated: CASSLGTGGELFF.

J is TRBJ2-3 and V is TRBV7-2, with D perhaps matching TRBD2 (6 bases). The CDR3 is made up of 14 amino acids. V lost 1 base and J 4 bases, leaving 9 bases between the germline ends. CDR1 SGHTA and CDR2 FQGNSA come from the germline V gene. The CDR3 here is CASSLVTGADTQYF. CDR3 sequence (DNA): TGTGCCAGCAGCTTAGTGACGGGGGCAGATACGCAGTATTTT.

This chain connects TRBV19 to TRBJ2-5, with D perhaps being TRBD1 or TRBD2 (5 bases each). Trimming left V 10 bases short and J 1 base short, with 19 bases between. The CDR3 consists of 15 residues. Germline V gives CDR1 LNHDA, CDR2 SQIVND (reference sequence). In DNA form, the CDR3 reads TGTGCCACCAAGGGACCTTTAAAGGGCCAAGAGACCCAGTACTTC. Translated, it gives CATKGPLKGQETQYF.

This clonotype has a handful of counts. J is TRBJ2-5 and V is TRBV3-1, with TRBD1 matching over 8 bases. After removal of 2 bases from V and 4 bases from J, the junction contained 6 bases not matched to a gene. The CDR3 loop spans 15 amino acids. Germline V gene lookup returns CDR1 LGHDT and CDR2 YNNKEL (reference sequence). The CDR3 loop reads CASSQSGQGGETQYF. CDR3 in DNA: TGTGCCAGCAGCCAAAGCGGACAGGGCGGAGAGACCCAGTACTTC.